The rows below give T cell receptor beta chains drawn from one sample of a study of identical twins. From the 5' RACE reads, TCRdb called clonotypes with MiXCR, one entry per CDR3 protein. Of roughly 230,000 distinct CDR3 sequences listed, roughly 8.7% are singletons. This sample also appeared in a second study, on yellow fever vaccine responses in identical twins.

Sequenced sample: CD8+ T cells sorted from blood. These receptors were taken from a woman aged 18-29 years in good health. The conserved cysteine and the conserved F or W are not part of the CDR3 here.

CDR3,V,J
ASVGRNQETQY,TRBV10-3,TRBJ2-5
ASSLFDGRYTDTQY,TRBV27,TRBJ2-3
ASSLGVDNEQF,TRBV7-9,TRBJ2-1
SAWTSGSSYEQY,TRBV20-1,TRBJ2-7
ASRWTELMPDTQY,TRBV2,TRBJ2-3
ASSMRPPLNEQF,TRBV27,TRBJ2-1
ASSLESGGAEF,TRBV11-3,TRBJ2-1
ASSPRGGISYNEQF,TRBV28,TRBJ2-1
ASSANYYEQY,TRBV9,TRBJ2-7
AIRRGTVSSYEQY,TRBV10-3,TRBJ2-7
ATTSGVTDTQY,TRBV6-1,TRBJ2-3
ASSEEAGGTFDEQF,TRBV25-1,TRBJ2-1
ASAPPASNTEAF,TRBV27,TRBJ1-1
ASTRLAGEDTQY,TRBV7-8,TRBJ2-3
ASSYVTGVSYEQY,TRBV6-5,TRBJ2-7
ASSPGQGIYEQY,TRBV7-9,TRBJ2-7
ASSHKTVTLVSGQETQY,TRBV4-2,TRBJ2-5
ASSAGQGDVDEQF,TRBV5-1,TRBJ2-1
SGQFRYGYT,TRBV29-1,TRBJ1-2
ASSSNRAGGQSDTQY,TRBV6-5,TRBJ2-3
ASRPLLAGANEQY,TRBV4-1,TRBJ2-7
SVEGGDYGYT,TRBV29-1,TRBJ1-2
SQQGALTYEQY,TRBV20-1,TRBJ2-7
ASSFTAGMQY,TRBV11-2,TRBJ2-7
ASNERQRDNEQF,TRBV12-3/TRBV12-4,TRBJ2-1
ASSGDMPYEQY,TRBV6-1,TRBJ2-7
ATSREVGERANEQF,TRBV15,TRBJ2-1
ASSLVQREYEQY,TRBV5-6,TRBJ2-7
ASSFPDGEQY,TRBV7-9,TRBJ2-7
ATSHEGNSYNEQF,TRBV15,TRBJ2-1
ASSLAEYGYT,TRBV7-2,TRBJ1-2
ASNWRDRVHEQY,TRBV6-5,TRBJ2-7
ASRGTYSSYEQY,TRBV27,TRBJ2-7
ASSGGGRYLTDTQY,TRBV6-1,TRBJ2-3
ASSTTRGGLHYEQY,TRBV7-9,TRBJ2-7
ASARGAAYEQY,TRBV5-1,TRBJ2-7
ATSDLSDTKY,TRBV24-1,TRBJ2-3
ASSPLTGGSRYEQY,TRBV18,TRBJ2-7
SVDELAGVGEETQY,TRBV29-1,TRBJ2-5
ASSLGGLTEVETQY,TRBV7-9,TRBJ2-5
ASSRTGGPTNEKLF,TRBV27,TRBJ1-4
SARTPSVYEQF,TRBV20-1,TRBJ2-1
ASSLSQLAGEGNEQF,TRBV7-7,TRBJ2-1
ASSFAGTGRYEQY,TRBV5-1,TRBJ2-7
ASSGGVLAGSDTQY,TRBV10-2,TRBJ2-3
ASGGDRANEQF,TRBV19,TRBJ2-1
ASSDFRDRGSNSPLH,TRBV10-2,TRBJ1-6
ATSSPNGELF,TRBV15,TRBJ2-2
AISDPVSWDTQY,TRBV10-3,TRBJ2-3
ASSLRRGPSTDTQY,TRBV7-6,TRBJ2-3
ASSLTAGELF,TRBV4-2,TRBJ2-2